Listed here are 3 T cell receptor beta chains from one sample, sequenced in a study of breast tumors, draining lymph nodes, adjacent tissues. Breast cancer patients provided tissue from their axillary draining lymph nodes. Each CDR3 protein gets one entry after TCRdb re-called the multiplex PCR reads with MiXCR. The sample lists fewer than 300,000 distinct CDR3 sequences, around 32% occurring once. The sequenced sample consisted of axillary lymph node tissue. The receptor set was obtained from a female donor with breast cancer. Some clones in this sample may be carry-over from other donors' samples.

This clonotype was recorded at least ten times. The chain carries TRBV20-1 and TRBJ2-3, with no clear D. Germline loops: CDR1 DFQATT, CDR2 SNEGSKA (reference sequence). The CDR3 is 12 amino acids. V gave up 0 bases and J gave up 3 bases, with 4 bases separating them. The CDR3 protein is CSARDTTDTQYF. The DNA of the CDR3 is TGCAGTGCTAGAGATACGACAGATACGCAGTATTTT.

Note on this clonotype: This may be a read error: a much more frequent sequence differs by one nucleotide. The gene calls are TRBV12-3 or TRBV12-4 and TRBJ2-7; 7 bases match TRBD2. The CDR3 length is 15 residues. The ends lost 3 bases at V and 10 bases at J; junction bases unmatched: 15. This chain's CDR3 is CASSFYRGRLEAQYF. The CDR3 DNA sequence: TGTGCCAGCAGTTTTTACCGCGGGAGATTGGAGGCCCAGTACTTC.

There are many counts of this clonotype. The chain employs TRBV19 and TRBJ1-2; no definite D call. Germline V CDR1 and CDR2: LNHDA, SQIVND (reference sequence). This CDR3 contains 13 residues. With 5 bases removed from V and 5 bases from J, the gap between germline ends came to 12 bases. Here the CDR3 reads CASSGRQDYGYTF. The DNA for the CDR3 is TGTGCCAGTAGTGGGCGACAAGATTATGGCTACACCTTC. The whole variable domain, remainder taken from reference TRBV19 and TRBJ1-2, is DGGITQSPKYLFRKEGQNVTLSCEQNLNHDAMYWYRQDPGQGLRLIYYSQIVNDFQKGDIAEGYSVSREKKESFPLTVTSAQKNPTAFYLCASSGRQDYGYTFGSGTRLTVV.